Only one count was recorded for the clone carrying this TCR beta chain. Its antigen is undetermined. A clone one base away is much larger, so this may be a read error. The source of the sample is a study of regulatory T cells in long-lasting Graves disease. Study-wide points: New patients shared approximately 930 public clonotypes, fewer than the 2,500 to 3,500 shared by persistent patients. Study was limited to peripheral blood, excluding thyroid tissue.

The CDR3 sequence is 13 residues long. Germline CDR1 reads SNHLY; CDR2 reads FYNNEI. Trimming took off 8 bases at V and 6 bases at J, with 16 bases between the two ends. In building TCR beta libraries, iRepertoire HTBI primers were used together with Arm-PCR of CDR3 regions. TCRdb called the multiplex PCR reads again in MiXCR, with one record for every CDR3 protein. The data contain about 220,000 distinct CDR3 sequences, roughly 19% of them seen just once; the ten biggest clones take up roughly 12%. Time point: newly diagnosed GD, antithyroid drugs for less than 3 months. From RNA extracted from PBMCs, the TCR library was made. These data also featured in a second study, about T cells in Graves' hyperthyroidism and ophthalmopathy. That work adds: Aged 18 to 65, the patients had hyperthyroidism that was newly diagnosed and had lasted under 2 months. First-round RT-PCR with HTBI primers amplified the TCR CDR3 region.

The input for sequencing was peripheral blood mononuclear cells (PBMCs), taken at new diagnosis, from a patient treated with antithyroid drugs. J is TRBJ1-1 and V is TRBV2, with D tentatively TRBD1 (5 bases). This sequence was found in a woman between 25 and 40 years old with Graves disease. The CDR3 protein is CASCTPWGAEAFF. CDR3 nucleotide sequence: TGTGCCAGCTGTACCCCGTGGGGGGCTGAAGCTTTCTTT.